This T cell receptor (beta chain) was captured by sequencing in a study of identical twins. CDR1 and CDR2 from the germline V gene are MNHEY and SVGAGI. The CDR3 sequence is 15 residues long. J lost 5 bases, V lost 7 bases, and 13 bases had no gene match. Each CDR3 protein gets one entry after TCRdb re-called the 5' RACE reads with MiXCR. In the table there are 1.5 million to 2 million distinct CDR3 sequences, under 35% of which are singletons. The TCR was taken from a newborn girl in good health. Sequencing used cord blood. The gene calls are TRBV6-5 and TRBJ2-7, with 8 bases that match TRBD1. The CDR3 loop reads CASKLGQGPANEQYF. The CDR3 DNA reads as TGTGCCAGCAAACTAGGACAGGGACCGGCCAACGAGCAGTACTTC.